This TCR beta chain stems from a study of post-analysis software for immune sequencing data. Deletions cut 3 bases from V and 2 bases from J, with 12 bases between. This CDR3 has 16 amino acids. Germline lookup yields CDR1 SGHRS and CDR2 YFSETQ. General study results and limits: Controls had lower frequencies than patients of 4 or 5 TRBV segments, which included TRBV5-6, TRBV5-1 and TRBV20-1. Diversity measured as normalized Chao1 was significantly lower in multiple sclerosis patients than in controls.

Unique molecular identifiers were present in the TCR beta cDNA libraries. TCRdb used MiXCR to reprocess the PCR reads, holding one entry per CDR3 protein. The table has 750,000 to 950,000 distinct CDR3 sequences, roughly 46% seen once. This clonotype occurred a few times. Antigen specificity is unknown. The sample comprised blood. The sequence was collected from a girl aged 5 to 17 with multiple sclerosis. The chain combines TRBV5-1 with TRBJ2-6; unclear D gene. The CDR3 reads CASSYGVPPGANVLTF. In DNA form, the CDR3 reads TGCGCCAGCAGCTATGGAGTTCCTCCTGGGGCCAACGTCCTGACTTTC.